This T cell receptor (beta chain) was observed in a study of a mutant IDH1 vaccine in newly diagnosed glioma (dated by TCRdb to the early 2020s). For the study in its entirety: Vaccination started 4-6 weeks after radiotherapy alone, or was given together with temozolomide cycles in the groups whose treatment included chemotherapy. The week-35 safety follow-up took place at visit V12, and the week-47 end of study took place at visit V13. For exploratory analyses, 25 to 30 treated patients had longitudinal TCRB deep sequencing done wherever samples were available. Prior to enrollment, patients had been given standard therapy consisting of radiotherapy alone, temozolomide alone, or radiochemotherapy with temozolomide, with the combination given to most patients. Peripheral blood was drawn at six visits: V03 (baseline), V05, V07, V10, V12 and V13. The approximately 30 treated patients were 62.5% male and roughly 40% female, with a mean age of approximately 38 years.

Reading the label with the study, this specimen's time point is: week 35, safety follow-up. Every vaccine dose consisted of 300 ug of a 20-mer mutant IDH1 peptide in Montanide, administered subcutaneously together with topical imiquimod. Patients received eight vaccinations in weeks 1, 3, 5, 7, 11, 15, 19 and 23, corresponding to visits V03 through V10. Newly diagnosed WHO grade 3 or 4 IDH1-mutant astrocytomas showing loss of nuclear ATRX were present in the donors. The samples were drawn from NOA16, a multicentre, single-arm, open-label phase I trial in Germany that tested a mutant IDH1 peptide vaccine in humans for the first time. Genomic DNA for TCRB sequencing was isolated from EDTA blood with the DNeasy Blood and Tissue Kit. Receptor libraries were prepared by the immunoSEQ multiplex PCR assay. The hsTCRB Kit was used according to the manufacturer's protocol to amplify rearranged TCR beta chain sequences. An Illumina MiSeq was used to sequence the TCRB libraries. On the authors' methods: The kit vendor's proprietary platform handled demultiplexing, trimming and gene mapping. This is the immuneACCESS table as TCRdb keeps it, with only in-frame sequences that have V and J called. A part of the clones is gone; compared with another copy, unresolved V genes explain less than half, and the rest is unexplained. V and J calls and clone size are those listed in that table; D and trimming were worked out from the DNA. The sample includes tens of thousands of clones, with 81% observed a single time. The ten most abundant clones make up more than 4.5% of the sample.

Study-wide findings and limitations: Immune responses induced by the vaccine were seen in approximately 93% of patients across multiple MHC alleles. The authors stated that sample limitations prevented analyses of patient blood samples from being reproduced. Availability determined which PBMC samples were chosen for TCRB deep sequencing. No apparent relationship was observed between pseudoprogression and alterations in the top peripheral T cell clonotypes detected by TCRB sequencing.

The CDR3 sequence holds 16 residues, the cysteine and phenylalanine included. Only CDR3 DNA remains: 48 bases, in frame from the first base. V is reduced by 3 bases and J by 6 bases, leaving a spacing of 17 bases between them. From the germline V gene (reference sequence), CDR1 is LNHDA and CDR2 is SQIVND. As to this clone: Its antigen is not yet known. No much larger clone exists at a distance of one base, and base qualities are not known.

The sequence derives from a woman aged 40-49 years with glioma. Some clones in this sample may be carry-over from other donors' samples. The chain couples TRBV19 to TRBJ2-2; perhaps TRBD1 is the D gene, with 5 bases matching. The specimen comprised PBMCs, sampled from a glioma patient whose treatment included an IDH1 peptide vaccine. The CDR3 loop reads CASSIYSGFRAGELFF. The DNA sequence reads TGTGCCAGTAGTATTTATTCAGGGTTTAGGGCCGGGGAGCTGTTTTTT.